This passage covers 12 T cell receptor beta chains from one sample sequenced in a study of cytomegalovirus exposure and HLA in healthy donors (dated by TCRdb to about 2017). Libraries were prepared through the immunoSEQ multiplex PCR assay. For the multiplex PCR, a mixture combining 60 forward primers for TCR Vbeta segments and 13 reverse primers for TCR Jbeta segments was used. The table comes from immuneACCESS by way of TCRdb, which keeps in-frame sequences with V and J called. Part of the clones is missing from these tables; in studies checked, under half for an unresolved V gene and the rest for unknown reasons. For this sample the table gives 95,000 to 150,000 clones, of which about 76% were detected only once. The ten biggest clones cover roughly 2.4% of the sample. The sequenced sample was PBMCs. The receptors were gathered from a woman aged 40 to 50 in good health and CMV-seronegative.

The chain combines TRBV20-1 with TRBJ1-2; D unresolved. The CDR3 totals 8 residues. V gave up 7 bases and J gave up 7 bases, with 4 bases separating them. CDR1 is DFQATT and CDR2 is SNEGSKA in the germline V gene (reference sequence). The CDR3 reads CSGGGYTF. CDR3 nucleotides: TGCAGTGGAGGTGGCTACACCTTC.

The genes are TRBV7-2 and TRBJ2-1, with 13 positions matching TRBD2. Germline CDR1 SGHTA, CDR2 FQGNSA. Trimming took 0 bases from V and 6 from J; bases not matched to a gene: 14. The CDR3 has 20 residues. The CDR3 DNA sequence: TGTGCCAGCAGCTTAGCGCACCCGGGGACTAGCGGGAAAAGGGGCAATGAGCAGTTCTTC. Protein: CASSLAHPGTSGKRGNEQFF.

The J gene is TRBJ2-7, the V gene TRBV7-8, with D maybe TRBD2 (6 bases). Per the germline V gene, CDR1 is SGHVS and CDR2 is FQNEAQ. Trimming left V 3 bases short and J 2 bases short, with 20 bases between. This CDR3 comprises 17 residues. DNA for the CDR3: TGTGCCAGCAGCTTGGGGACTTCCGGAATGGGAACCTACGAGCAGTACTTC. This encodes CASSLGTSGMGTYEQYF.

The J gene is TRBJ2-3, the V gene TRBV5-8; maybe TRBD2 (6 bases). V was shortened by 2 bases and J by 7 bases, with 14 bases between the two germline ends. This CDR3 has 14 amino acids. Per germline, CDR1 SGHTS and CDR2 YDEGEE. DNA of the CDR3: TGTGCCAGCAGCTTTCGGGGGAAATTAAATACGCAGTATTTT. Translated, it gives CASSFRGKLNTQYF.

The table lists this clone with a count of one. The chain is built from TRBV27 and TRBJ1-5; TRBD1 is a possible D gene (6 bases). The ends were cut back, 2 bases at V and 1 base at J, with 9 bases in the middle. This CDR3 spans 15 amino acids. CDR1 and CDR2 (germline): MNHEY, SMNVEV (reference sequence). DNA for the CDR3: TGTGCCAGCAGTTTAATTGGACAGAGCAATCAGCCCCAGCATTTT. The encoded protein is CASSLIGQSNQPQHF.

The CDR3 reads CASSSGPRGGEQYF. DNA of the CDR3: TGTGCCAGCAGTTCGGGACCCCGGGGAGGCGAGCAGTACTTC. This chain uses TRBV6-5 with TRBJ2-7; tentative D call: TRBD2 (6 bases). The V gene lost 4 bases and the J gene lost 6 bases, with 16 bases spanning the gap. CDR3 length: 14 residues. The germline V gene has CDR1 MNHEY and CDR2 SVGAGI.

This clone was seen only once. The chain uses TRBV27 and TRBJ2-1, with 9 bases matching TRBD2. The CDR3 runs 17 residues. Germline CDR1 reads MNHEY; CDR2 reads SMNVEV (reference sequence). The V and J ends lost 2 bases and 2 bases, in that order; junction bases with no gene match: 7. The CDR3: CASSLPLSGGTYNEQFF. DNA of the CDR3: TGTGCCAGCAGTTTACCCCTGAGCGGGGGGACCTACAATGAGCAGTTCTTC.

The chain combines TRBV2 with TRBJ1-3, with D possibly matching TRBD1 (5 bases). The germline CDR1 and CDR2 sequences are SNHLY and FYNNEI. This CDR3 has 17 amino acids. V lost 0 bases, J lost 4 bases, and 16 bases lay in between. DNA of the CDR3: TGTGCCAGCAGTGAAGCTACAGGACCTCTGGCAGGAAACACCATATATTTT. Translating it yields CASSEATGPLAGNTIYF.

The chain combines TRBV6-1 with TRBJ1-2; TRBD1 is a possible D gene (5 bases). Germline assignment: CDR1 MNHNS and CDR2 SASEGT. The length of the CDR3 is 13 residues. V was clipped by 1 base and J by 4 bases, with 7 bases between them. The CDR3 nucleotides read TGTGCCAGCAGTGAAGTTAGGGGCTATGGCTACACCTTC. Translated: CASSEVRGYGYTF.

The chain has TRBV5-6 and TRBJ1-1; a weak D match, TRBD1 (5 bases). V was shortened by 1 base and J by 2 bases, with 12 bases between the two germline ends. The V gene's germline CDR1 is SGHDT and CDR2 YYEEEE. This CDR3 spans 15 amino acids. The CDR3 here is CASSLRGSGNTEAFF. CDR3 DNA: TGTGCCAGCAGCTTGAGGGGTTCGGGTAACACTGAAGCTTTCTTT.

J is TRBJ2-2 and V is TRBV28; D is unresolved. CDR1 is MDHEN, CDR2 SYDVKM, per germline. Trimming shortened V by 2 bases and J by 1 base, and 5 bases separated the two germline ends. This CDR3 is 14 amino acids long. The CDR3 DNA is TGTGCCAGCAGTTTACGGTGGAACACCGGGGAGCTGTTTTTT. This codes for CASSLRWNTGELFF.

In nucleotides, the CDR3 is TGTGCCAGCAGCCAAGGCGGAACAGGGGGCACTGAAGCTTTCTTT. Residues: CASSQGGTGGTEAFF. This rearrangement joins TRBV14 to TRBJ1-1, with TRBD1 matching over 8 bases. The junction had 5 bases not matched to a gene; V was cut back by 1 base and J by 4 bases. Germline V gives CDR1 SGHDN, CDR2 FVKESK. This CDR3 has 15 residues.